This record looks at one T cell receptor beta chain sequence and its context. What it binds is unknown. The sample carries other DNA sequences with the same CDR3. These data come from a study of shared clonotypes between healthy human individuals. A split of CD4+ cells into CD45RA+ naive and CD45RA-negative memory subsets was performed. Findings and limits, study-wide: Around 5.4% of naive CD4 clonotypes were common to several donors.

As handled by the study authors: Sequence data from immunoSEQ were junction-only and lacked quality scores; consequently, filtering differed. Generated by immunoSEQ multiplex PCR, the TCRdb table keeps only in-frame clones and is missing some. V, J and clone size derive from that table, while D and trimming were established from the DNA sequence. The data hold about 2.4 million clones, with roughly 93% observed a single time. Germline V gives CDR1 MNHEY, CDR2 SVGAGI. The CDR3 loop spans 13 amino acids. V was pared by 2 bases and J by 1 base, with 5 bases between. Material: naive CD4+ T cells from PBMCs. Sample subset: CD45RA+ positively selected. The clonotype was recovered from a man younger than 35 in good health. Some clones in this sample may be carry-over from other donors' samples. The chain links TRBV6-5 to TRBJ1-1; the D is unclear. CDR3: CASSYRTNTEAFF. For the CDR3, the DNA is TGTGCCAGCAGTTACAGGACGAACACTGAAGCTTTCTTT.